This T cell receptor (beta chain) was sequenced in a study of shared clonotypes between healthy human individuals. Note on this clone: Its antigen is undetermined.

Looked up from germline, CDR1 is LGHNT and CDR2 is FRNRAP. This CDR3 region has 17 residues. The V gene end was trimmed by 1 base and the J gene end by 4 bases; junction bases not matched to a gene: 10. Study-level results: Clonotypes that were shared across four donors made up around 4.6% of naive CD4 clonotypes.

A deep-level run was used for the assay. TCRdb's table, derived via immunoSEQ multiplex PCR, lists solely in-frame clones and lacks some. In the table there are some 2.1 million clones, 95% of which are singletons. Adults of Caucasian background living in Nashville, Tennessee made up all donors. Sequencing was carried out using naive CD4+ T cells sorted from blood. Subset specified: CD45RA+ positively selected. The clonotype originates from a man aged 18 to 30 in good health. This sequence joins TRBV12-5 and TRBJ2-3; 8 bases are shared with TRBD2. The CDR3 is CASGLGGWGLVSDTQYF. CDR3 DNA sequence: TGTGCTAGTGGTTTGGGAGGGTGGGGACTAGTATCAGATACGCAGTATTTT. Full variable domain (rest looked up from reference TRBV12-5 and TRBJ2-3): DARVTQTPRHKVTEMGQEVTMRCQPILGHNTVFWYRQTMMQGLELLAYFRNRAPLDDSGMPKDRFSAEMPDATLATLKIQPSEPRDSAVYFCASGLGGWGLVSDTQYFGPGTRLTVL.